This T cell receptor beta chain was retrieved from a study of T-cell reconstitution after alpha-beta-depleted transplantation in children. Germline V gene lookup returns CDR1 WSHSY and CDR2 SAAADI. The CDR3 length is 12 residues. During its preparation, the TCRbeta library received unique molecular identifiers. Using its own MiXCR run on the PCR reads, TCRdb lists one record per CDR3 protein. The sample yields 90,000 to 100,000 distinct CDR3 sequences, 23% seen once. About this clonotype: This may be a read error, as it is one base from a much larger clone.

The origin of this receptor is a boy aged 2 to 10 with acute lymphoblastic leukemia, due to receive a stem cell transplant. Material: PBMCs, obtained before TCRalphabeta/CD19-depleted stem cell transplant. The V call is TRBV10-2, the J call TRBJ2-7, with unresolved D. The CDR3 DNA reads as TGCGCCAGCAGTCCTGACGGTTACGGGCAGTACTTC. It encodes CASSPDGYGQYF.